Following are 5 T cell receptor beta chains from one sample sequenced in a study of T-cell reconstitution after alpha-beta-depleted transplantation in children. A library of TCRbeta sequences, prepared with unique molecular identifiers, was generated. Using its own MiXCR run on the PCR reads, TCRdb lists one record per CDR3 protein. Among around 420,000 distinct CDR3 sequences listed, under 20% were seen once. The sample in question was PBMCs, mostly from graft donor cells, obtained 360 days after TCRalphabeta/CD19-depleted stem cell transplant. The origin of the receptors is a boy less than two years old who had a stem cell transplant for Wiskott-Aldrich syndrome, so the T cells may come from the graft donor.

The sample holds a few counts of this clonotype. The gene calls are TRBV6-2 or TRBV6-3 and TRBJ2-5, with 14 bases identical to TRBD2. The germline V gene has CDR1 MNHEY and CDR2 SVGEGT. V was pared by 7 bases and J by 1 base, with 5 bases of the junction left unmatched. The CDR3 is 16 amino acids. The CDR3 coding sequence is TGTGCCAGCACCCCGGGACTAGCGGGGGTCCAAGAGACCCAGTACTTC. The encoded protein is CASTPGLAGVQETQYF.

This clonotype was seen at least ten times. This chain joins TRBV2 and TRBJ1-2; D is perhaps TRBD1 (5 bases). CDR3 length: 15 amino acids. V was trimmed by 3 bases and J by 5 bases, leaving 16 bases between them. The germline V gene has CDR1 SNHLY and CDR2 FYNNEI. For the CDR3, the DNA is TGTGCCAGCAGTGACGAAGGGGCGGAGGTTTATGGCTACACCTTC. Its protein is CASSDEGAEVYGYTF.

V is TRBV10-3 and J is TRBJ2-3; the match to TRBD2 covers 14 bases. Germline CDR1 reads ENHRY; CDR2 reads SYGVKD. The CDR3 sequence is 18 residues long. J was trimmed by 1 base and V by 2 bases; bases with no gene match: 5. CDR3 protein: CAISEPGLAGEGTDTQYF. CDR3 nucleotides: TGTGCCATCAGTGAGCCGGGACTAGCGGGAGAAGGCACAGATACGCAGTATTTT.

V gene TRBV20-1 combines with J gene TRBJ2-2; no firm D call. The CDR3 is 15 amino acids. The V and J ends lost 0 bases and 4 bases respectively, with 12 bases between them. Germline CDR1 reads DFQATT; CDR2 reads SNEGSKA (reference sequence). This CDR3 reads CSARDLVKGTGELFF. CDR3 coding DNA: TGCAGTGCTAGAGATCTAGTAAAAGGCACCGGGGAGCTGTTTTTT.

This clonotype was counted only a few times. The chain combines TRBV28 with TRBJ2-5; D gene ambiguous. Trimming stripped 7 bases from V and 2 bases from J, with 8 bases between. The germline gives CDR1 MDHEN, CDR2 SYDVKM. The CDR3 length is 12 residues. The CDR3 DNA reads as TGTGCCAGCAAGGGCGATCAAGAGACCCAGTACTTC. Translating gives CASKGDQETQYF.